The rows below give T cell receptor beta chains drawn from one sample of a study of T cells after yellow fever vaccination. TCRdb itself ran the 5' RACE reads through MiXCR, one entry per CDR3 protein. The table lists 230,000 or so distinct CDR3 sequences, approximately 3.5% of them singletons. The source material was PBMCs, sampled 15 days after the yellow fever booster vaccination. The receptor set was obtained from a man aged 18 to 30 who received the YFV17D yellow fever vaccine. Both conserved end residues are part of each CDR3. Fields, in order: CDR3 protein, CDR3 DNA, V gene, J gene, clone size, D gene. D genes are given only for firm matches. Size values are once, few and many counts, or a class for expanded clones, and some rows have none.

CDR3 protein: CASSQGMRGLGEQYF; CDR3 DNA: TGTGCCAGCAGCCAAGGAATGAGGGGGCTAGGCGAGCAGTACTTC; V gene: TRBV4-2; J gene: TRBJ2-7; clone size: many; D gene: TRBD1
CDR3 protein: CSVAGTGNQPQHF; CDR3 DNA: TGCAGCGTAGCCGGGACGGGAAATCAGCCCCAGCATTTT; V gene: TRBV29-1; J gene: TRBJ1-5; clone size: many; D gene: -
CDR3 protein: CSVEGFWTSGRIPTQETQYF; CDR3 DNA: TGCAGCGTTGAAGGGTTCTGGACTAGCGGGAGGATACCCACTCAAGAGACCCAGTACTTC; V gene: TRBV29-1; J gene: TRBJ2-5; clone size: many; D gene: TRBD2
CDR3 protein: CASSQGSHQPQHF; CDR3 DNA: TGCGCCAGCAGCCAGGGGTCCCATCAGCCCCAGCATTTT; V gene: TRBV4-3; J gene: TRBJ1-5; clone size: few; D gene: -
CDR3 protein: CASVDGGNPAGELFF; CDR3 DNA: TGCGCCAGCGTCGACGGGGGAAATCCCGCCGGGGAGCTGTTTTTT; V gene: TRBV5-1; J gene: TRBJ2-2; clone size: many; D gene: -
CDR3 protein: CASRQDRGLSSPLHF; CDR3 DNA: TGTGCCAGCAGACAGGACAGGGGGCTGAGTTCACCCCTCCACTTT; V gene: TRBV25-1; J gene: TRBJ1-6; clone size: few; D gene: TRBD1
CDR3 protein: CASSTGTFETEAFF; CDR3 DNA: TGTGCCAGCAGCACCGGGACATTCGAGACTGAAGCTTTCTTT; V gene: TRBV6-5; J gene: TRBJ1-1; clone size: many; D gene: -
CDR3 protein: CASSPTGVWEKLFF; CDR3 DNA: TGTGCCAGCTCACCGACAGGGGTTTGGGAAAAACTGTTTTTT; V gene: TRBV18; J gene: TRBJ1-4; clone size: -; D gene: TRBD1
CDR3 protein: CSVFNRENEQFF; CDR3 DNA: TGCAGCGTATTCAACAGGGAAAATGAGCAGTTCTTC; V gene: TRBV29-1; J gene: TRBJ2-1; clone size: many; D gene: -
CDR3 protein: CASSPEQGADTQYF; CDR3 DNA: TGTGCCAGCAGCCCCGAACAGGGTGCAGATACGCAGTATTTT; V gene: TRBV5-8; J gene: TRBJ2-3; clone size: -; D gene: -
CDR3 protein: CASSSEQTDYGYTF; CDR3 DNA: TGTGCCAGCAGCTCCGAACAGACGGACTATGGCTACACCTTC; V gene: TRBV7-2; J gene: TRBJ1-2; clone size: many; D gene: -
CDR3 protein: CASSFWGQSTNEKLFF; CDR3 DNA: TGTGCCAGCAGTTTTTGGGGACAATCAACTAATGAAAAACTGTTTTTT; V gene: TRBV12-3/TRBV12-4; J gene: TRBJ1-4; clone size: many; D gene: -
CDR3 protein: CASSYSDVRGWDTQYF; CDR3 DNA: TGTGCCAGCAGTTACTCTGATGTCCGGGGATGGGATACGCAGTATTTT; V gene: TRBV6-6; J gene: TRBJ2-3; clone size: few; D gene: -
CDR3 protein: CSATPTTGMDQPQHF; CDR3 DNA: TGCAGTGCTACCCCAACTACAGGGATGGACCAGCCCCAGCATTTT; V gene: TRBV20-1; J gene: TRBJ1-5; clone size: many; D gene: -
CDR3 protein: CASSQHPRGRRDNEQFF; CDR3 DNA: TGTGCCAGCAGCCAACATCCCAGGGGGCGTAGAGACAATGAGCAGTTCTTC; V gene: TRBV4-2; J gene: TRBJ2-1; clone size: many; D gene: TRBD1
CDR3 protein: CSARSGAPQETQYF; CDR3 DNA: TGCAGTGCTAGATCAGGGGCCCCCCAAGAGACCCAGTACTTC; V gene: TRBV20-1; J gene: TRBJ2-5; clone size: many; D gene: -
CDR3 protein: CASSQEPGAYEQYF; CDR3 DNA: TGCGCCAGCAGCCAAGAACCAGGCGCCTACGAGCAGTACTTC; V gene: TRBV4-1; J gene: TRBJ2-7; clone size: many; D gene: -
CDR3 protein: CASSVGQTNYGYTF; CDR3 DNA: TGTGCCAGCAGCGTGGGACAGACCAACTATGGCTACACCTTC; V gene: TRBV5-5; J gene: TRBJ1-2; clone size: many; D gene: TRBD1
CDR3 protein: CASSWGSRETQYF; CDR3 DNA: TGTGCCAGCAGCTGGGGTAGCCGGGAGACCCAGTACTTC; V gene: TRBV5-6; J gene: TRBJ2-5; clone size: many; D gene: -
CDR3 protein: CASSIVRGSSYEQYF; CDR3 DNA: TGTGCCAGTAGTATAGTGCGGGGGAGCTCCTACGAGCAGTACTTC; V gene: TRBV19; J gene: TRBJ2-7; clone size: many; D gene: TRBD2
CDR3 protein: CASGPPPYEQYF; CDR3 DNA: TGTGCCAGCGGCCCCCCGCCTTACGAGCAGTACTTC; V gene: TRBV6-6; J gene: TRBJ2-7; clone size: many; D gene: -
CDR3 protein: CASSPLGKGSSGNTIYF; CDR3 DNA: TGTGCCAGCTCACCATTAGGAAAAGGATCGAGCGGAAACACCATATATTTT; V gene: TRBV18; J gene: TRBJ1-3; clone size: many; D gene: -
CDR3 protein: CASKAEGYLDGEKLFF; CDR3 DNA: TGTGCCAGCAAGGCAGAGGGCTATCTCGATGGTGAAAAACTGTTTTTT; V gene: TRBV27; J gene: TRBJ1-4; clone size: many; D gene: -
CDR3 protein: CASSLAGTEYGYTF; CDR3 DNA: TGTGCCAGCAGCTTGGCCGGGACTGAATATGGCTACACCTTC; V gene: TRBV5-4; J gene: TRBJ1-2; clone size: many; D gene: -
CDR3 protein: CASSYPRGGLAGYQETQYF; CDR3 DNA: TGTGCCAGCAGCTACCCCCGCGGGGGTCTAGCGGGGTACCAAGAGACCCAGTACTTC; V gene: TRBV7-2; J gene: TRBJ2-5; clone size: -; D gene: TRBD2
CDR3 protein: CSASGLLWGKQYF; CDR3 DNA: TGCAGTGCGTCGGGACTTCTCTGGGGGAAGCAGTACTTC; V gene: TRBV20-1; J gene: TRBJ2-7; clone size: many; D gene: -
CDR3 protein: CASSLVGQDNSPLHF; CDR3 DNA: TGTGCCAGCAGCTTGGTGGGACAGGATAATTCACCCCTCCACTTT; V gene: TRBV5-4; J gene: TRBJ1-6; clone size: many; D gene: TRBD1
CDR3 protein: CASSQDAGDHYNEQFF; CDR3 DNA: TGCGCCAGCAGCCAAGACGCGGGGGACCACTACAATGAGCAGTTCTTC; V gene: TRBV4-1; J gene: TRBJ2-1; clone size: many; D gene: TRBD2
CDR3 protein: CASSLDYLNRGPEKGTEAFF; CDR3 DNA: TGTGCCAGCAGTTTAGATTACCTTAACAGGGGGCCCGAAAAAGGAACTGAAGCTTTCTTT; V gene: TRBV12-3/TRBV12-4; J gene: TRBJ1-1; clone size: many; D gene: TRBD1
CDR3 protein: CASSLNGAGGLETQYF; CDR3 DNA: TGTGCCAGCAGCTTAAACGGCGCGGGGGGGCTTGAGACCCAGTACTTC; V gene: TRBV11-2; J gene: TRBJ2-5; clone size: many; D gene: TRBD2
CDR3 protein: CASSQGGDGDEQFF; CDR3 DNA: TGTGCCAGCAGCCAAGGAGGGGACGGCGATGAGCAGTTCTTC; V gene: TRBV4-2; J gene: TRBJ2-1; clone size: many; D gene: -
CDR3 protein: CAISDPGGSTDTQYF; CDR3 DNA: TGTGCCATCAGTGACCCGGGGGGGAGCACAGATACGCAGTATTTT; V gene: TRBV10-3; J gene: TRBJ2-3; clone size: many; D gene: TRBD2
CDR3 protein: CASDTGGHTEAFF; CDR3 DNA: TGTGCCAGCGATACAGGGGGTCACACTGAAGCTTTCTTT; V gene: TRBV7-9; J gene: TRBJ1-1; clone size: many; D gene: TRBD1
CDR3 protein: CASSTFGSSSYEQYF; CDR3 DNA: TGTGCCAGCAGCACCTTTGGGTCGTCCTCCTACGAGCAGTACTTC; V gene: TRBV5-5; J gene: TRBJ2-7; clone size: -; D gene: -
CDR3 protein: CASSSHTTQETQYF; CDR3 DNA: TGTGCCAGCAGTTCTCACACTACCCAAGAGACCCAGTACTTC; V gene: TRBV12-3/TRBV12-4; J gene: TRBJ2-5; clone size: many; D gene: -
CDR3 protein: CASSSLGVVGREQYF; CDR3 DNA: TGTGCCAGCAGCTCCCTGGGTGTAGTCGGACGCGAGCAGTACTTC; V gene: TRBV7-2; J gene: TRBJ2-7; clone size: many; D gene: -
CDR3 protein: CASGAYNYEQYF; CDR3 DNA: TGTGCCAGTGGTGCCTACAACTACGAGCAGTACTTC; V gene: TRBV19; J gene: TRBJ2-7; clone size: many; D gene: -
CDR3 protein: CASSQSSGEQYF; CDR3 DNA: TGTGCCAGCAGCCAGAGCTCCGGGGAGCAGTACTTC; V gene: TRBV5-5; J gene: TRBJ2-7; clone size: many; D gene: -
CDR3 protein: CASSLDRASAQPQHF; CDR3 DNA: TGTGCCAGCAGTTTAGACAGGGCCTCGGCTCAGCCCCAGCATTTT; V gene: TRBV6-2/TRBV6-3; J gene: TRBJ1-5; clone size: many; D gene: TRBD1
CDR3 protein: CAWNTARYRDTSSYEQYF; CDR3 DNA: TGTGCCTGGAACACCGCGAGGTATCGGGACACGAGCTCCTACGAGCAGTACTTC; V gene: TRBV30; J gene: TRBJ2-7; clone size: many; D gene: -
CDR3 protein: CASSSGTGNTDTQYF; CDR3 DNA: TGCGCCAGCAGTTCCGGGACAGGGAACACAGATACGCAGTATTTT; V gene: TRBV5-1; J gene: TRBJ2-3; clone size: many; D gene: TRBD1
CDR3 protein: CASRGQWLSTEAFF; CDR3 DNA: TGTGCCAGCAGAGGACAGTGGCTGAGCACTGAAGCTTTCTTT; V gene: TRBV12-3/TRBV12-4; J gene: TRBJ1-1; clone size: many; D gene: -
CDR3 protein: CSARGTQETQYF; CDR3 DNA: TGCAGTGCCAGGGGTACTCAAGAGACCCAGTACTTC; V gene: TRBV20-1; J gene: TRBJ2-5; clone size: many; D gene: -
CDR3 protein: CASSLGPWRGGQETQYF; CDR3 DNA: TGTGCCAGCAGTTTAGGGCCTTGGCGGGGGGGTCAAGAGACCCAGTACTTC; V gene: TRBV12-3/TRBV12-4; J gene: TRBJ2-5; clone size: many; D gene: TRBD2
CDR3 protein: CASSLGGEEAGANVLTF; CDR3 DNA: TGTGCCAGCAGCTTGGGGGGGGAAGAAGCTGGGGCCAACGTCCTGACTTTC; V gene: TRBV5-6; J gene: TRBJ2-6; clone size: few; D gene: -
CDR3 protein: CASSLVSDGGEKLFF; CDR3 DNA: TGTGCCAGCAGCTTAGTTTCGGATGGGGGTGAAAAACTGTTTTTT; V gene: TRBV7-9; J gene: TRBJ1-4; clone size: many; D gene: -